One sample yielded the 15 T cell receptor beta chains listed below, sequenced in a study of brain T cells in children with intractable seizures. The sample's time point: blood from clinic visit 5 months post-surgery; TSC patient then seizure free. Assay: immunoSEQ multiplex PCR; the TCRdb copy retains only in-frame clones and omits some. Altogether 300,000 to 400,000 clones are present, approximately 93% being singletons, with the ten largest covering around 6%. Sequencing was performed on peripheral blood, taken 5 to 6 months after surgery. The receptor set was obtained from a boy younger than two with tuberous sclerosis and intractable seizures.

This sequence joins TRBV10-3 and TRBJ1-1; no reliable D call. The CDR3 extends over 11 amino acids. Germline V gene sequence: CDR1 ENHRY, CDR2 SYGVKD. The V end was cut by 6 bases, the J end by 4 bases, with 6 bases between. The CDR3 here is CAIRRATEAFF. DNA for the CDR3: TGTGCCATCAGAAGGGCCACTGAAGCTTTCTTT.

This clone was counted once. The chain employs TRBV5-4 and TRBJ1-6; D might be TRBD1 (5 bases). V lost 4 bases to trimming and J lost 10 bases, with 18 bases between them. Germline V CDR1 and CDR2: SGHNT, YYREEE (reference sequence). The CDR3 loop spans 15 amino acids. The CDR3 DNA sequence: TGTGCCAGCAGCCTTGGGGCCGCGATCGGATCACCCCTCCACTTT. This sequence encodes CASSLGAAIGSPLHF.

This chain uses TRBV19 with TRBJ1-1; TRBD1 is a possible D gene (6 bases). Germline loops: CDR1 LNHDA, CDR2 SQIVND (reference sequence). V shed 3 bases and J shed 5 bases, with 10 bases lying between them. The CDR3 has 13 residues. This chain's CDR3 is CASSMETGTEAFF. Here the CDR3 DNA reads TGTGCCAGTAGTATGGAGACAGGAACTGAAGCTTTCTTT.

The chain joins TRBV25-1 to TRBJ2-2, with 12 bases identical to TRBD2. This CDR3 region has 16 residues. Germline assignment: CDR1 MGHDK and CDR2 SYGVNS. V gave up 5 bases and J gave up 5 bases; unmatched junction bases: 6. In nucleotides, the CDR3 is TGTGCCAGCAGTAAGACTAGCGGGAGTATAACCGGGGAGCTGTTTTTT. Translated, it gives CASSKTSGSITGELFF.

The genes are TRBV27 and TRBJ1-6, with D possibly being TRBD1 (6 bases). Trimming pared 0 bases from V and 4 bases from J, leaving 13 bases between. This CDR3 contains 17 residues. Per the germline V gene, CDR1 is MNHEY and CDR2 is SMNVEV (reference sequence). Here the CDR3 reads CASSLSRRGQYNSPLHF. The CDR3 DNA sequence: TGTGCCAGCAGTTTATCGAGGAGAGGACAGTATAATTCACCCCTCCACTTT.

In nucleotides, the CDR3 is TGTGCCAGTAGTACATGGGACAGGGGTAATCAGCCCCAGCATTTT. The encoded protein is CASSTWDRGNQPQHF. The V and J genes are TRBV19 and TRBJ1-5, with 10 bases aligning to TRBD1. The germline CDR1 and CDR2 sequences are LNHDA and SQIVND (reference sequence). The ends lost 4 bases at V and 4 bases at J; junction bases unmatched: 4. The CDR3 is 15 residues long. Supplemented by reference TRBV19 and TRBJ1-5, the full variable domain reads DGGITQSPKYLFRKEGQNVTLSCEQNLNHDAMYWYRQDPGQGLRLIYYSQIVNDFQKGDIAEGYSVSREKKESFPLTVTSAQKNPTAFYLCASSTWDRGNQPQHFGDGTRLSIL.

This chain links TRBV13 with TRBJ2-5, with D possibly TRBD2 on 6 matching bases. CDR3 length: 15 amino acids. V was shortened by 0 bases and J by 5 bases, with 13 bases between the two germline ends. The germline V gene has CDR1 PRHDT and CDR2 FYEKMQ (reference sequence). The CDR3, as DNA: TGTGCCAGCAGCTTAGGCCTCGGAGGGAGGGAGACCCAGTACTTC. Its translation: CASSLGLGGRETQYF.

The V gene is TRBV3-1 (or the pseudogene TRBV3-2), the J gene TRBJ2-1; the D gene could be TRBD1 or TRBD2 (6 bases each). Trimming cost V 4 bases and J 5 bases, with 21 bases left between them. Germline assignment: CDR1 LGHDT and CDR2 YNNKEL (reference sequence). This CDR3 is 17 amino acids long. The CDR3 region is CASSPKGGWTTNNEQFF. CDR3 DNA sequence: TGTGCCAGCAGCCCAAAAGGGGGATGGACTACGAACAATGAGCAGTTCTTC.

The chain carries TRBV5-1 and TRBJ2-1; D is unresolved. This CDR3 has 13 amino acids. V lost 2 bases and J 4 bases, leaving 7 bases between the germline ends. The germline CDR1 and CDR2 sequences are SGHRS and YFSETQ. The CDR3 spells CASSLFGYNEQFF. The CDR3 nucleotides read TGCGCCAGCAGCTTATTCGGATACAATGAGCAGTTCTTC.

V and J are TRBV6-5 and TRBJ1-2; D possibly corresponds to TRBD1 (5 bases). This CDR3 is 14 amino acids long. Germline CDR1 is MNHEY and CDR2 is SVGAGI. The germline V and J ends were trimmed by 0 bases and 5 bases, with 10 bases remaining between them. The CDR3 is CASSYSPREYGYTF. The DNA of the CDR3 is TGTGCCAGCAGTTACTCCCCCAGGGAATATGGCTACACCTTC.

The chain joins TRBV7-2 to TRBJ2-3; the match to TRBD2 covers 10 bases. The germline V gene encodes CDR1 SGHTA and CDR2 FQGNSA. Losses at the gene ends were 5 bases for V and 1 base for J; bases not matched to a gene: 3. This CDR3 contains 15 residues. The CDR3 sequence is CASSPGTSGTDTQYF. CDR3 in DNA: TGTGCCAGCAGCCCCGGGACTAGCGGCACAGATACGCAGTATTTT.

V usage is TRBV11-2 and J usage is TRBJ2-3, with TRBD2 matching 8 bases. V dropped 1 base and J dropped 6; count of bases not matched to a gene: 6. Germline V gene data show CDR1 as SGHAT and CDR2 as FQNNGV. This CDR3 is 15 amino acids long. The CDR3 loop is CASSLGPGGWDTQYF. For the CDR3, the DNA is TGTGCCAGCAGCTTAGGCCCGGGAGGGTGGGATACGCAGTATTTT.

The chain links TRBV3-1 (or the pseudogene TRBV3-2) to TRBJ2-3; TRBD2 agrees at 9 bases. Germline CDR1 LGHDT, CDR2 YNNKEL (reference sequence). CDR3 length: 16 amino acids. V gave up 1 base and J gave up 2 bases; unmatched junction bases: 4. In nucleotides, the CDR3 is TGTGCCAGCAGCCAAGCAGCGGGAGGTAACACAGATACGCAGTATTTT. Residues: CASSQAAGGNTDTQYF.

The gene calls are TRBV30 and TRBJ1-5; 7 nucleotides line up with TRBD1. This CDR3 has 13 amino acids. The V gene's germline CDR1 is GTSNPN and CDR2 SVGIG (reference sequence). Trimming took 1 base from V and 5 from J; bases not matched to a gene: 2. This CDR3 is CAWSGDSYQPQHF. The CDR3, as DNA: TGTGCCTGGAGTGGGGACAGTTATCAGCCCCAGCATTTT.

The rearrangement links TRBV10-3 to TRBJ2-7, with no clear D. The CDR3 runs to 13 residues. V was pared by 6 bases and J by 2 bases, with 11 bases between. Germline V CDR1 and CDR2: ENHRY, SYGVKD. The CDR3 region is CAISLIGAYEQYF. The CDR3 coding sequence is TGTGCCATCAGCCTAATCGGAGCCTACGAGCAGTACTTC.